The present TCR beta chain was sequenced within a study of sequential checkpoint blockade in melanoma. About the study: Arm A got nivolumab then ipilimumab; arm B the reverse, 1:1. About two dozen patients had matched tumor biopsies before treatment and at week 13 after nivolumab or ipilimumab alone.

The study's findings and limits: In arm A, pretreatment tumor clonality was associated with response.

Sequenced by immunoSEQ multiplex PCR; TCRdb stores in-frame clones only, minus some. The repertoire holds 35,000 to 40,000 clones, around 32% seen once, with roughly 1.6% in the top ten. Notes on this clone: The antigen is undetermined.

Stated treatment: randomized to nivolumab then ipilimumab (arm A) or the reverse (arm B). Patients had received no earlier DNA-damaging chemotherapy. CDR3 size: 13 residues. Germline-derived CDR1 and CDR2 are MNHNS and SASEGT. V lost 1 base, J lost 11 bases, and 9 bases lay in between. Source: tumor tissue (inferred from file names), taken from a patient given nivolumab and ipilimumab in sequence. V gene TRBV6-1 combines with J gene TRBJ1-6, with D tentatively TRBD1 (6 bases). This receptor was obtained from a human donor with melanoma. The CDR3: CASSEDQGTPLHF. The CDR3 DNA sequence: TGTGCCAGCAGTGAAGACCAGGGGACACCCCTCCACTTT.